There are a few counts of the clone carrying this T cell receptor (beta chain). The record originates from a study of blood T cell repertoires in COVID-19. Background on the study: Sites across the United States, Italy and Spain contributed samples from acute and convalescent COVID-19.

Profiled with immunoSEQ multiplex PCR; TCRdb holds only in-frame clones, not every one. The sample comprises about 280,000 clones, roughly 85% of which are singletons, and 4% to 6% rests with the top ten. Trimming left V 6 bases short and J 2 bases short, with 17 bases between. Germline V gives CDR1 MNHNY, CDR2 SVGAGI (reference sequence). The CDR3 has 16 amino acids. The sequence came from a man aged 50 or older with active or convalescent COVID-19. Material: peripheral blood. This chain connects TRBV6-6 to TRBJ2-1; D not resolved. Written as DNA, the CDR3 is TGTGCCAGCAGGGGCCGTGAAGGAAACACCTACAATGAGCAGTTCTTC. Translating it yields CASRGREGNTYNEQFF.